One and the same sample provided the 22 T cell receptor beta chains below, sequenced in a study of shared clonotypes between healthy human individuals. Clones were sequenced by immunoSEQ multiplex PCR, and TCRdb holds only the in-frame ones, with some missing. The sample includes under 600,000 clones, 60% to 80% of them seen just once. Sequenced input: PBMCs. These receptors were taken from a woman aged 40 to 50 in good health. Some clones in this sample may be carry-over from other donors' samples.

The J gene is TRBJ2-1, the V gene TRBV9; D is undetermined. CDR1 SGDLS and CDR2 YYNGEE come from the germline V gene. This CDR3 has 14 amino acids. Trimming shortened V by 1 base and J by 6 bases, and 11 bases separated the two germline ends. DNA of the CDR3: TGTGCCAGCAGCGTATCTCGGCAGTCCAATGAGCAGTTCTTC. It specifies CASSVSRQSNEQFF.

This chain links TRBV4-2 with TRBJ2-3; TRBD1 might be the D (5 bases). There are 16 residues in the CDR3. Trimming shortened V by 1 base and J by 1 base, and 12 bases separated the two germline ends. CDR1 is LGHNA and CDR2 is YNFKEQ in the germline V gene. The CDR3 nucleotides read TGTGCCAGCAGCCAAGTTAAGTGGGGCCGCACAGATACGCAGTATTTT. Protein: CASSQVKWGRTDTQYF.

The chain joins TRBV2 to TRBJ1-4; D call uncertain. The germline CDR1 and CDR2 sequences are SNHLY and FYNNEI. Between the trimmed V and J ends, which lost 6 bases and 7 bases, there was a span of 12 bases. This CDR3 spans 13 amino acids. The CDR3 nucleotides read TGTGCCAGCAGCCCCCGCTCGGGTGAAAAACTGTTTTTT. Translation: CASSPRSGEKLFF.

The V gene is TRBV7-9, the J gene TRBJ2-3; D possibly corresponds to TRBD1 (6 bases). The CDR3 is made up of 15 amino acids. The germline V and J ends were trimmed by 5 bases and 2 bases, with 14 bases remaining between them. The germline CDR1 and CDR2 sequences are SEHNR and FQNEAQ (reference sequence). DNA for the CDR3: TGTGCCAGCAGCAGAAGAACAGGGCCCACAGATACGCAGTATTTT. It encodes CASSRRTGPTDTQYF.

CDR3 amino acids: CASRLGLSGNTIYF. DNA of the CDR3: TGTGCCAGCAGATTAGGGCTATCTGGAAACACCATATATTTT. This chain joins TRBV6-1 and TRBJ1-3; D uncertain. The V gene lost 6 bases and the J gene lost 1 base, with 10 bases spanning the gap. The length of the CDR3 is 14 residues. Germline-derived CDR1 and CDR2 are MNHNS and SASEGT.

The CDR3 sequence: CASSVGHTDTQYF. For the CDR3, the DNA is TGTGCCAGTAGTGTCGGACACACAGATACGCAGTATTTT. The rearrangement uses TRBV19 and TRBJ2-3; D may be TRBD1 (5 bases). CDR3 length: 13 residues. The V gene lost 5 bases and the J gene lost 2 bases, with 8 bases spanning the gap. CDR1 and CDR2 (germline): LNHDA, SQIVND (reference sequence).

The rearrangement joins TRBV30 to TRBJ1-2; perhaps TRBD1 as D (5 bases). The CDR3 runs to 13 residues. V gave up 3 bases and J gave up 6 bases, with 14 bases separating them. Germline V CDR1 and CDR2: GTSNPN, SVGIG (reference sequence). CDR3 DNA sequence: TGTGCCTGGAGAGTGGCAGGGTTACATGGCTACACCTTC. This encodes CAWRVAGLHGYTF.

The chain recombines TRBV10-2 with TRBJ1-1; 11 bases match TRBD1. There are 14 residues in the CDR3. V dropped 9 bases and J dropped 4; count of bases not matched to a gene: 7. The germline V gene encodes CDR1 WSHSY and CDR2 SAAADI. CDR3 nucleotide sequence: TGCGCCAGTGAAGCCGGGACAGGGGGCACTGAAGCTTTCTTT. Amino acids: CASEAGTGGTEAFF.

V gene TRBV5-5 combines with J gene TRBJ1-1, with D possibly matching TRBD1 (5 bases). The CDR3 sequence is 15 residues long. Germline assignment: CDR1 SGHKS and CDR2 YYEKEE (reference sequence). V dropped 1 base and J dropped 4 bases, with 14 bases sitting between them. The CDR3 nucleotides read TGTGCCAGCAGCTTGCATTCGACAGACCCCACTGAAGCTTTCTTT. This encodes CASSLHSTDPTEAFF.

Details on this clone: Relative to the germline gene, one junction end is altered; a read error may explain this. CDR3 sequence reads: CASSLDQGAYNEQFF. CDR3 coding DNA: TGTGCCAGCAGTTTGGACCAGGGCGCCTACAATGAGCAGTTCTTC. The chain joins TRBV5-4 to TRBJ2-1; a weak D match, TRBD1 (5 bases). CDR1 and CDR2 from the germline V gene are SGHNT and YYREEE (reference sequence). This CDR3 contains 15 residues. Looking up the rest from reference TRBV5-4 and TRBJ2-1 gives the full variable domain: ETGVTQSPTHLIKTRGQQVTLRCSSQSGHNTVSWYQQALGQGPQFIFQYYREEENGRGNFPPRFSGLQFPNYSSELNVNALELDDSALYLCASSLDQGAYNEQFFGPGTRLTVL.

The J gene is TRBJ2-3, the V gene TRBV30, with D possibly matching TRBD2 (7 bases). The germline V gene encodes CDR1 GTSNPN and CDR2 SVGIG (reference sequence). The CDR3 sequence is 14 residues long. Between the trimmed V and J ends, which lost 0 bases and 4 bases, there was a span of 11 bases. CDR3 sequence (DNA): TGTGCCTGGAGTGTAGGGGGGGCCGCAGATACGCAGTATTTT. It encodes CAWSVGGAADTQYF.

This clone has more than one count but fewer than ten. The V gene is TRBV10-3, the J gene TRBJ1-2, with D tentatively TRBD1 (6 bases). CDR1 is ENHRY, CDR2 SYGVKD, per germline. V was pared by 2 bases and J by 8 bases, with 12 bases between. The CDR3 is made up of 13 amino acids. CDR3 DNA: TGTGCCATCAGTGAGACAGGGACGGCCGGCTACACCTTC. It yields the protein CAISETGTAGYTF.

V usage is TRBV11-1 and J usage is TRBJ2-2; 8 nucleotides align to TRBD2. V lost 3 bases to trimming and J lost 1 base; unmatched junction nucleotides: 4. The CDR3 loop spans 16 amino acids. From germline, CDR1 is SGHAT and CDR2 FQDESV (reference sequence). The CDR3, as DNA: TGTGCCAGCAGCTTTGGACTAGCAGAGAACACCGGGGAGCTGTTTTTT. This gives the protein CASSFGLAENTGELFF.

V gene TRBV28 combines with J gene TRBJ1-5; unclear D gene. CDR3 size: 13 residues. V gave up 3 bases and J gave up 6 bases, with 9 bases separating them. Germline V gene sequence: CDR1 MDHEN, CDR2 SYDVKM. This CDR3 is CASSFEGGQPQHF. The CDR3 nucleotides are TGTGCCAGCAGTTTTGAGGGTGGTCAGCCCCAGCATTTT.

This clone has just one count. The rearrangement joins TRBV5-1 to TRBJ2-7; 10 positions agree with TRBD1. V lost 4 bases to trimming and J lost 2 bases; unmatched junction nucleotides: 9. This CDR3 spans 16 amino acids. Germline assignment: CDR1 SGHRS and CDR2 YFSETQ. The CDR3 loop reads CASSRGPGQGAYEQYF. DNA for the CDR3: TGCGCCAGCAGCCGTGGCCCAGGACAGGGGGCCTACGAGCAGTACTTC.

This chain links TRBV6-1 with TRBJ2-7, with 7 bases fitting TRBD2. The CDR3 extends over 16 amino acids. Germline CDR1 and CDR2: MNHNS and SASEGT. V gave up 3 bases and J gave up 4 bases; unmatched junction bases: 12. Here the CDR3 DNA reads TGTGCCAGCAGTGACGCCCCCGGGACTATCTCGTACGAGCAGTACTTC. This sequence encodes CASSDAPGTISYEQYF.

The J gene is TRBJ1-4, the V gene TRBV2; D perhaps matches TRBD1 (5 bases). Trimming removed 0 bases from V and 7 bases from J, with 15 bases in between. Germline CDR1 SNHLY, CDR2 FYNNEI. This CDR3 contains 16 residues. The chain's CDR3 is CASSEALRGAGEKLFF. CDR3 DNA: TGTGCCAGCAGTGAAGCGCTTCGAGGGGCGGGTGAAAAACTGTTTTTT.

Note on this clone: The sample has other DNA sequences that encode this CDR3 too. This chain joins TRBV7-3 and TRBJ2-2; 9 positions match TRBD1. Germline CDR1 SGHTA, CDR2 FQGTGA. The CDR3 is 15 amino acids. The V and J ends lost 5 bases and 4 bases, in that order; junction bases with no gene match: 5. The CDR3 reads CASSLGTGRTGELFF. The CDR3 coding sequence is TGTGCCAGCAGCCTAGGGACAGGGCGCACCGGGGAGCTGTTTTTT.

There are many counts of this clone. Other DNA sequences of this sample code for an identical CDR3. The gene calls are TRBV2 and TRBJ1-1, with a weak D call TRBD1 (5 bases). The CDR3 runs to 14 residues. The germline V gene encodes CDR1 SNHLY and CDR2 FYNNEI. The V end was cut by 4 bases, the J end by 1 base, with 10 bases between. The CDR3 nucleotides are TGTGCCAGCAGTGGGGTCGACAGGAACACTGAAGCTTTCTTT. Its translation: CASSGVDRNTEAFF.

This chain connects TRBV4-3 to TRBJ1-6; the D gene is possibly TRBD1 (6 bases). The CDR3 is 15 amino acids. The germline V and J ends were trimmed by 0 bases and 6 bases, with 9 bases remaining between them. Germline CDR1 LGHNA, CDR2 YSLEER. For the CDR3, the DNA is TGCGCCAGCAGCCAAGATGGGGGGGCTAATTCACCCCTCCACTTT. The encoded protein is CASSQDGGANSPLHF.

This clone was counted many times. The chain recombines TRBV7-3 with TRBJ2-7; 11 bases agree with TRBD1. This CDR3 is 14 amino acids long. CDR1 SGHTA and CDR2 FQGTGA come from the germline V gene. V was pared by 5 bases and J by 5 bases, with 5 bases of the junction left unmatched. CDR3 sequence reads: CASSMGQGVNEQYF. The CDR3 DNA reads TGTGCCAGCAGCATGGGACAGGGGGTAAACGAGCAGTACTTC.

The chain employs TRBV7-9 and TRBJ2-1; D gene uncertain. The length of the CDR3 is 12 residues. Germline V gives CDR1 SEHNR, CDR2 FQNEAQ (reference sequence). V was cut by 5 bases and J by 8 bases, with 10 bases left in between. The CDR3 nucleotides are TGTGCCAGCAGCCGGACGGCTGATGAGCAGTTCTTC. Translating gives CASSRTADEQFF.